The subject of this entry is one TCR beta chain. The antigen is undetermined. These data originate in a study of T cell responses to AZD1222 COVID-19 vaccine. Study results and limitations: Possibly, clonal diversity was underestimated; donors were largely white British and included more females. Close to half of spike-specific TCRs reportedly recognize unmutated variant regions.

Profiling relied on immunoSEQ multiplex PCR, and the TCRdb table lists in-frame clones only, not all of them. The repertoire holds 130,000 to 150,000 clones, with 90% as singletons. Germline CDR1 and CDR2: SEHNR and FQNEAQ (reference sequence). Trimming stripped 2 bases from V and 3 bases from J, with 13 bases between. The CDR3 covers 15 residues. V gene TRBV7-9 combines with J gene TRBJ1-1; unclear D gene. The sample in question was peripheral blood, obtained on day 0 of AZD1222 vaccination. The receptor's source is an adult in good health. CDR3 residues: CASSLMAAGDTEAFF. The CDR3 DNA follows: TGTGCCAGCAGCTTAATGGCGGCGGGTGACACTGAAGCTTTCTTT. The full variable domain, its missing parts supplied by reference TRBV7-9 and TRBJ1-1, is DTGVSQNPRHKITKRGQNVTFRCDPISEHNRLYWYRQTLGQGPEFLTYFQNEAQLEKSRLLSDRFSAERPKGSFSTLEIQRTEQGDSAMYLCASSLMAAGDTEAFFGQGTRLTVV.